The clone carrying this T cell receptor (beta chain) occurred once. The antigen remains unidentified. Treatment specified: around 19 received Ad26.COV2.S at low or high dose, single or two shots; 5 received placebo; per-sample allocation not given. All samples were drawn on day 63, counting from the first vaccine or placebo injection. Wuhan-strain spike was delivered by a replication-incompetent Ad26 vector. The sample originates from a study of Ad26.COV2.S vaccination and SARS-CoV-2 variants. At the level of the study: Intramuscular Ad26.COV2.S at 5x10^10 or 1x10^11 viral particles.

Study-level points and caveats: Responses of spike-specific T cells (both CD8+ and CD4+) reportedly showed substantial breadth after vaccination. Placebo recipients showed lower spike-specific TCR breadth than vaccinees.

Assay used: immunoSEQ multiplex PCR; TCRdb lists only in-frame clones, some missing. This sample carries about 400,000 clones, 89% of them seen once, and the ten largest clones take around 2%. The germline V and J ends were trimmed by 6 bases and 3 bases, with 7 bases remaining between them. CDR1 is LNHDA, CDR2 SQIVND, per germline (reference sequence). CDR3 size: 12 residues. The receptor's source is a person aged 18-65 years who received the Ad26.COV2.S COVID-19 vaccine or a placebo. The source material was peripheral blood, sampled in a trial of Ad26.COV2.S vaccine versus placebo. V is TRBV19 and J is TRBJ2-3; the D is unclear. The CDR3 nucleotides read TGTGCCAGTAGCGGGTTAACAGATACGCAGTATTTT. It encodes CASSGLTDTQYF.